This T cell receptor (beta chain) was identified in a study of beta chain features in type 1 diabetes. Overall study: When patients were set against healthy donors, age, gender and cell yields were similar.

The ends lost 0 bases at V and 6 bases at J; junction bases unmatched: 5. CDR1 is SGDLS and CDR2 is YYNGEE in the germline V gene. The CDR3 runs to 14 residues. The isolated RNA, all of it, was reverse transcribed, so expressed TCRB transcripts were what got sequenced. TCRdb's table, derived via immunoSEQ multiplex PCR, lists solely in-frame clones and lacks some. The repertoire has 300,000 to 400,000 clones, approximately 13% of them found once; the top ten carry about 0.016%. Study results and caveats: Sequencing from cDNA could over-represent high-TCR-expressing cells. Shortening that was moderate but significant affected the TCRB CDR3s of Type 1 diabetes patients in all four CD4+ subsets.

Notes on this clone: Its antigen is not identified.

The TCR sequence derives from a woman aged 18-30 years with type 1 diabetes. The chain uses TRBV9 and TRBJ2-7; 8 positions agree with TRBD2. The specimen was naive CD4+ T cells from blood. DNA for the CDR3: TGTGCCAGCAGCGTAGTTGGGACTAGTAGCGAGCAGTACTTC. As protein: CASSVVGTSSEQYF. The full variable domain, with the rest looked up from reference TRBV9 and TRBJ2-7, is DSGVTQTPKHLITATGQRVTLRCSPRSGDLSVYWYQQSLDQGLQFLIQYYNGEERAKGNILERFSAQQFPDLHSELNLSSLELGDSALYFCASSVVGTSSEQYFGPGTRLTVT.